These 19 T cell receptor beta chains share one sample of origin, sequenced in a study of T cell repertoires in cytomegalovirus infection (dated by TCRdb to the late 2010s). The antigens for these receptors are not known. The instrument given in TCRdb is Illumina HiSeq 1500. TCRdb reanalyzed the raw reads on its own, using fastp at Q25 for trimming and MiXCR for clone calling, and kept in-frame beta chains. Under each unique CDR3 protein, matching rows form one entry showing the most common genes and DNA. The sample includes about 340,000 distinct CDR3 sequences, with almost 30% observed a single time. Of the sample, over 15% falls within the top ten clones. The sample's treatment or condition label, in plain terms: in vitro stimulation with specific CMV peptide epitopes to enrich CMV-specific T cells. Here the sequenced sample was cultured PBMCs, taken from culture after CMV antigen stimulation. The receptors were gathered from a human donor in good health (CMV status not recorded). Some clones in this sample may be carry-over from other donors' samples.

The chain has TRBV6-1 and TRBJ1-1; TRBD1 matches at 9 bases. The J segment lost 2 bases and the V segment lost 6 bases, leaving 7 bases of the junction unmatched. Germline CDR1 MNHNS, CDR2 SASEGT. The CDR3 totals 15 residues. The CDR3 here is CASRGGTGLNTEAFF. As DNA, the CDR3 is TGTGCCAGCAGGGGAGGGACAGGGCTTAACACTGAAGCTTTCTTT.

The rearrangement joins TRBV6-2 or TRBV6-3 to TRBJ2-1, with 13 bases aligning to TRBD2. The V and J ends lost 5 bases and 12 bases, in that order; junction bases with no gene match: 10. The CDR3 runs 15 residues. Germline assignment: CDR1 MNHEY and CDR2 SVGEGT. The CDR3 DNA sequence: TGTGCCAGCAGTCCGGGACTAGCGGGAACAGGTGGGCAGTTCTTC. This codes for CASSPGLAGTGGQFF.

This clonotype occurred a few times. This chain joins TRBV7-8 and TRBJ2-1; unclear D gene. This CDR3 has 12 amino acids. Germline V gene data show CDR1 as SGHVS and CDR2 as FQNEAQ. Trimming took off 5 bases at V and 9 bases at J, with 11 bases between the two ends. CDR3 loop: CASSLSDGEQFF. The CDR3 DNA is TGTGCCAGCAGCCTTAGTGACGGTGAGCAGTTCTTC.

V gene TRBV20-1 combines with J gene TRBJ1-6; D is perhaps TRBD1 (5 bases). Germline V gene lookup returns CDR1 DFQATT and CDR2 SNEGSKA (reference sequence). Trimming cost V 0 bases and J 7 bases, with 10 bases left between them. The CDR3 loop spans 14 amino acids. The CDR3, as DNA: TGCAGTGCTAGAGACGGGGGAGCCAATTCACCCCTCCACTTT. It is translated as CSARDGGANSPLHF.

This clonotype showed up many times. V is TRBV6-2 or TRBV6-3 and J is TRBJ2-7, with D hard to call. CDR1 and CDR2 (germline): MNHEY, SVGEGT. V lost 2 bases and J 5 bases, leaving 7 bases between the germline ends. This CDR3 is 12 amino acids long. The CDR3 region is CASSYGGHEQYF. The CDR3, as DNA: TGTGCCAGCAGTTACGGCGGTCACGAGCAGTACTTC.

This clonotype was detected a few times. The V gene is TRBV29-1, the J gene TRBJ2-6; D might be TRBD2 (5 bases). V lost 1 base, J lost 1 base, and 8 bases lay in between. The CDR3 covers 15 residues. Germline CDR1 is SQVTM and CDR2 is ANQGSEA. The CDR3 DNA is TGCAGCGTTGAAGTTCCGGGGTCTGGGGCCAACGTCCTGACTTTC. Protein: CSVEVPGSGANVLTF.

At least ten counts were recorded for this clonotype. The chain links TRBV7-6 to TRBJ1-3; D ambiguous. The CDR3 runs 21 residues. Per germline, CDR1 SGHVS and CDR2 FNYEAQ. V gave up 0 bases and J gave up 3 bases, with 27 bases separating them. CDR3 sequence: CASSLARTVDQSAFVGNTIYF. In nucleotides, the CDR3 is TGTGCCAGCAGCTTAGCGCGTACGGTGGACCAGAGTGCCTTCGTTGGAAACACCATATATTTT.

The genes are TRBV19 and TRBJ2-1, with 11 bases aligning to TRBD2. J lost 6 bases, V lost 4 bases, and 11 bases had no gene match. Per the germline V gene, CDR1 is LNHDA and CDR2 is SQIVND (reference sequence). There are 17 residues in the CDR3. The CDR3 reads CASSKDSGRAFPNEQFF. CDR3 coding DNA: TGTGCCAGTAGTAAGGATAGCGGGAGGGCCTTCCCCAATGAGCAGTTCTTC.

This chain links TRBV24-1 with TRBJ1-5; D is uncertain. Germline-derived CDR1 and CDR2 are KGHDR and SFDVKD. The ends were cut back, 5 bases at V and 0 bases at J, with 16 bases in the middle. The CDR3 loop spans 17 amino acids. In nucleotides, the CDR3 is TGTGCCACCAGTGCCGGTTCTGAACGGAATAGCAATCAGCCCCAGCATTTT. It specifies CATSAGSERNSNQPQHF.

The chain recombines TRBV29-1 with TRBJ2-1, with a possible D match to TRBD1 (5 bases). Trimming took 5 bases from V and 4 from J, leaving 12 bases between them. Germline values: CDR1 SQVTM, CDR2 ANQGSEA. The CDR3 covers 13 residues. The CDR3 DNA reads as TGCAGCGTTACAGGTCGAGTTTACAATGAGCAGTTCTTC. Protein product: CSVTGRVYNEQFF.

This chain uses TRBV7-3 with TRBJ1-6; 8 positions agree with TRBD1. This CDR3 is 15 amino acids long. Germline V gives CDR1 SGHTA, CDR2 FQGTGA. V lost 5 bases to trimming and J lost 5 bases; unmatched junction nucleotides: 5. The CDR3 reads CASSPGTGNNSPLHF. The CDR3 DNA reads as TGTGCCAGCAGCCCCGGGACAGGCAATAATTCACCCCTCCACTTT.

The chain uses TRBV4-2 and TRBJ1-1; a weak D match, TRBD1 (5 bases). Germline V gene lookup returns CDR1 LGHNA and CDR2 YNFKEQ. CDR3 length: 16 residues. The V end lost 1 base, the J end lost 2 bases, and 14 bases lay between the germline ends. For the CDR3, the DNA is TGTGCCAGCAGCCAAGGCCTTTGGGGGGAAAACACTGAAGCTTTCTTT. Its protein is CASSQGLWGENTEAFF.

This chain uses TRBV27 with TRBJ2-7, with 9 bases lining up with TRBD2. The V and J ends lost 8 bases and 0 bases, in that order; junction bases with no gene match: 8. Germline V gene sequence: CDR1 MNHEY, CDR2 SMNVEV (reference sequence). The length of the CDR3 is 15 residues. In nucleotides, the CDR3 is TGTGCCAGCTCCGCTACTAGCGGGTACTCCTACGAGCAGTACTTC. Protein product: CASSATSGYSYEQYF.

The CDR3, as DNA: TGTGCCAGCAGCCAAGAAGCCTCCGGACAGGGAACCTATGGCTACACCTTC. It specifies CASSQEASGQGTYGYTF. The chain couples TRBV4-2 to TRBJ1-2; TRBD1 aligns across 8 bases. In germline, CDR1 is LGHNA, CDR2 YNFKEQ. The CDR3 loop spans 17 amino acids. Trimming at V came to 0 bases and at J to 4 bases, leaving 10 bases not matched to a gene.

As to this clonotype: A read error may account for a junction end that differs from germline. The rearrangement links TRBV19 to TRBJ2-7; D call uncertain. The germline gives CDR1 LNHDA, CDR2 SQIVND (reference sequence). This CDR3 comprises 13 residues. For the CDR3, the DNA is TGTGCCGGTAGTCTCCGACGACCGAGCGAGCAGTACTTC. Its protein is CAGSLRRPSEQYF.

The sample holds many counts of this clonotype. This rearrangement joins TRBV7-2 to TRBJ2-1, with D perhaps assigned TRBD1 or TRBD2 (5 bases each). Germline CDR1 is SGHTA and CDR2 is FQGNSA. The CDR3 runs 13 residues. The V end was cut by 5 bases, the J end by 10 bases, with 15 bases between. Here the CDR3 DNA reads TGTGCCAGCAGCCCAAGCATGAGGGGCGAGCAGTTCTTC. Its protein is CASSPSMRGEQFF. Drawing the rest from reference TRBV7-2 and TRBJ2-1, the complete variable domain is GAGVSQSPSNKVTEKGKDVELRCDPISGHTALYWYRQSLGQGLEFLIYFQGNSAPDKSGLPSDRFSAERTGGSVSTLTIQRTQQEDSAVYLCASSPSMRGEQFFGPGTRLTVL.

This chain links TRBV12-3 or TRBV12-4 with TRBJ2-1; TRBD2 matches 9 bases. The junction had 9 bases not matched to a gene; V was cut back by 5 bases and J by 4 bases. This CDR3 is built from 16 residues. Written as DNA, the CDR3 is TGTGCCAGCAGTCCGGCGGTAGCGGGGGCTTACAATGAGCAGTTCTTC. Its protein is CASSPAVAGAYNEQFF.

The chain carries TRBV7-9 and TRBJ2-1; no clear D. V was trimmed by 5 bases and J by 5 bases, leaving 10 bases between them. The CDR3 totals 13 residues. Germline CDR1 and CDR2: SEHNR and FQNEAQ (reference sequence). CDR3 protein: CASSLRPNNEQFF. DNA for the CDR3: TGTGCCAGCAGCCTACGTCCTAACAATGAGCAGTTCTTC.

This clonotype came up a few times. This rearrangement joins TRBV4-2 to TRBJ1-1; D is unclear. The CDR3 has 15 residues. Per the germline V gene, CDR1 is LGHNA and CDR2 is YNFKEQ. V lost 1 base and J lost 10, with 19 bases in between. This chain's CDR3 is CASSQVLRTSTGAFF. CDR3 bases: TGTGCCAGCAGCCAAGTTCTCAGGACCTCGACGGGAGCTTTCTTT.